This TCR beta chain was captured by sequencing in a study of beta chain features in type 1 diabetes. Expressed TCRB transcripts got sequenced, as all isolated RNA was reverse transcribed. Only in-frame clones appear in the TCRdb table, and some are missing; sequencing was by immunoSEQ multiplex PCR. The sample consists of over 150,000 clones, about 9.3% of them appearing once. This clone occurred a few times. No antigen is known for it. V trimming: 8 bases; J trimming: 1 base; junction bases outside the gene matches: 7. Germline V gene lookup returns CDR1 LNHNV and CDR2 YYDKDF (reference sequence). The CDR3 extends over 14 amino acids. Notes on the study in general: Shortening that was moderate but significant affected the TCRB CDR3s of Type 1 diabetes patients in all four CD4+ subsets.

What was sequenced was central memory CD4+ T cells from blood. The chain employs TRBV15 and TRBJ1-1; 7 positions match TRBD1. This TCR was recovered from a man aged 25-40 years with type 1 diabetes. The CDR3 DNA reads TGTGCCACCTCAGAGACAGGGTCGAACACTGAAGCTTTCTTT. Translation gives CATSETGSNTEAFF.